The 20 T cell receptor beta chains below were found in one sample sequenced in a study of T cell clonality in common variable immunodeficiency. The method was immunoSEQ multiplex PCR; TCRdb's version includes in-frame clones alone and lacks a portion of them. The table records tens of thousands of clones without singletons, the ten largest covering about 1.5%. The specimen sequenced was peripheral blood mononuclear cells. The receptors were gathered from a person aged 18 to 70 in good health.

There are many counts of this clone. CDR3 DNA, as far as it was read: TGTGCCTGGAAGCGAGAAGCAACTAATGAAAAA. The encoded protein is CAWKREATNEK. The CDR3 in full is CAWKREATNEKLFF. This chain uses TRBV30 with TRBJ1-4; D is ambiguous. With the read ending 3 residues before the CDR3 end, the germline J gene is used to fill in that end. The germline V and J ends were trimmed by 4 bases and 0 bases, with 9 bases remaining between them. CDR3 length: 14 residues. CDR1 is GTSNPN, CDR2 SVGIG, per germline (reference sequence).

This clone was picked up many times. Coverage ceases 3 residues before the CDR3 finishes, and the germline J gene fills in the end. V usage is TRBV28 and J usage is TRBJ1-4; 7 bases match TRBD1. In germline, CDR1 is MDHEN, CDR2 SYDVKM. This CDR3 region has 16 residues. With 6 bases clipped from V and 0 bases from J, the junction kept 7 bases outside the gene matches. The sequenced part of the CDR3 DNA is TGTGCCAGCAGCGGAGGGGGCCCTTCAACTAATGAAAAA. Its protein product is CASSGGGPSTNEK. The full CDR3 protein is CASSGGGPSTNEKLFF.

This clone was observed many times. The CDR3 is cut off 3 residues early in the read; its end comes from the germline J gene. The chain carries TRBV7-6 and TRBJ2-7; 7 bases align to TRBD1. Trimming removed 5 bases from V and 6 bases from J; junction bases left unmatched: 13. Germline V gives CDR1 SGHVS, CDR2 FNYEAQ. The CDR3 consists of 15 residues. Incomplete CDR3 DNA: TGTGCCAGCAGCACGTCGGGACAGTTCTCTGGCGAG. It yields the protein CASSTSGQFSGE. The CDR3 in full is CASSTSGQFSGEQYF.

This clone was picked up many times. The read halts 3 residues ahead of the CDR3 end, with the missing end drawn from the germline J gene. This rearrangement joins TRBV12-3 or TRBV12-4 to TRBJ2-3; 10 bases are shared with TRBD2. CDR3 length equals 16 residues. V dropped 6 bases and J dropped 0; count of bases not matched to a gene: 6. The CDR3 region is CASSPRTSGSTDTQYF. The sequenced CDR3 bases are TGTGCCAGCAGCCCGCGGACTAGCGGTAGCACAGATACG.

This clone was counted at least ten times. With the read ending 3 residues before the CDR3 end, the germline J gene is used to fill in that end. The rearrangement links TRBV2 to TRBJ2-7; TRBD1 aligns across 9 bases. The CDR3 runs 18 residues. Trimming at V came to 6 bases and at J to 5 bases, leaving 20 bases not matched to a gene. The V gene's germline CDR1 is SNHLY and CDR2 FYNNEI. The sequenced part of the CDR3 DNA is TGTGCCAGCAGCGAGACGGGACAGGGCACGATTAGGCGAAACGAG. This gives the protein CASSETGQGTIRRNE. The whole CDR3 sequence reads CASSETGQGTIRRNEQYF. Supplemented by reference TRBV2 and TRBJ2-7, the full variable domain reads EPEVTQTPSHQVTQMGQEVILRCVPISNHLYFYWYRQILGQKVEFLVSFYNNEISEKSEIFDDQFSVERPDGSNFTLKIRSTKLEDSAMYFCASSETGQGTIRRNEQYFGPGTRLTVT.

This clone has at least ten counts. The read comes to an end 3 residues before the CDR3 does, leaving the germline J gene to fill in the end. The V and J genes are TRBV6-1 and TRBJ2-3; the match to TRBD2 covers 9 bases. The V and J ends lost 4 bases and 0 bases, in that order; junction bases with no gene match: 2. Germline assignment: CDR1 MNHNS and CDR2 SASEGT. This CDR3 contains 15 residues. Incomplete CDR3 DNA: TGTGCCAGCAGTGGGGGACTAGCAAGCACAGATACG. Its protein product is CASSGGLASTDT. The complete CDR3 protein is CASSGGLASTDTQYF.

This clone was recorded many times. The read is 3 residues too short to cover the CDR3 end, so that end is filled in from the germline J gene. V is TRBV12-3 or TRBV12-4 and J is TRBJ1-6; 7 bases are shared with TRBD1. This CDR3 contains 14 residues. V trimming: 7 bases; J trimming: 4 bases; junction bases outside the gene matches: 4. CDR3 loop: CASNWGQYNSPLHF. Partial CDR3 DNA: TGTGCCAGCAATTGGGGACAGTATAATTCACCC.

In this sample, this clone turned up many times. The CDR3 here is CASSEFERGTDTQYF. The sequenced part of the CDR3 DNA is TGTGCCAGCAGTGAATTTGAGCGGGGCACAGATACG. The chain combines TRBV6-1 with TRBJ2-3; tentative D call: TRBD2 (6 bases). The read halts 3 residues ahead of the CDR3 end, with the missing end drawn from the germline J gene. The CDR3 has 15 residues. The germline gives CDR1 MNHNS, CDR2 SASEGT. Trimming pared 2 bases from V and 1 base from J, leaving 10 bases between.

Only a few counts were recorded for this clone. The CDR3 end lies 3 residues beyond the end of the read and is filled in from the germline J gene. V is TRBV30 and J is TRBJ1-1; a weak D match, TRBD1 (6 bases). The germline V gene encodes CDR1 GTSNPN and CDR2 SVGIG (reference sequence). The CDR3 is 13 residues long. The V end lost 3 bases, the J end lost 5 bases, and 13 bases lay between the germline ends. The DNA read from the CDR3 is TGTGCCTGGAGGGACAGCGGAGGGACTGAA. Encoded protein: CAWRDSGGTE. The whole CDR3 protein reads CAWRDSGGTEAFF.

On this clone itself: Read sequence stops 3 residues before the CDR3 end, and the germline J gene provides the missing end. The chain couples TRBV5-1 to TRBJ2-1; 9 bases match TRBD2. This CDR3 is built from 15 residues. Germline trimming cut 0 bases from V and 7 bases from J; bases unmatched to any gene: 5. CDR1 is SGHRS, CDR2 YFSETQ, per germline. The covered CDR3 bases are TGCGCCAGCAGCTTGGAGGCGGGAGGGCGTAATGAG. The encoded protein is CASSLEAGGRNE. The CDR3 as a whole reads CASSLEAGGRNEQFF.

With regard to this clone: One end of the junction is discordant with germline, which a read error may explain. Sequencing ends 3 residues short of the CDR3 end; the germline J gene provides the rest. This chain links TRBV7-7 with TRBJ2-2, with D possibly matching TRBD2 (6 bases). Germline CDR1 reads SSHAT; CDR2 reads FNYEAQ (reference sequence). The CDR3 runs to 15 residues. The sequenced CDR3 bases are TGTGCTAGCAGCTTAACGCCCGGGGGCACCGGGGAG. Translated, it gives CASSLTPGGTGE. The CDR3 in its entirety is CASSLTPGGTGELFF.

This clone was detected ten times or more. The read gets to within 3 residues of the CDR3 end, and the germline J gene fills in the rest. The chain links TRBV10-3 to TRBJ1-1; 7 positions match TRBD1. The V and J ends lost 9 bases and 6 bases, in that order; junction bases with no gene match: 19. The CDR3 covers 16 residues. The V gene's germline CDR1 is ENHRY and CDR2 SYGVKD. CDR3 DNA (partial): TGTGCCATTACCGACGAATTCTCCAGGGGGTCGGCTGAA. Translated: CAITDEFSRGSAE. The full CDR3 sequence reads CAITDEFSRGSAEAFF.

This clone was counted many times. From the germline J gene comes the end of the CDR3, since the read stops 3 residues before it. The genes are TRBV20-1 and TRBJ2-5, with 12 nucleotides matching TRBD2. Per germline, CDR1 DFQATT and CDR2 SNEGSKA (reference sequence). V was pared by 3 bases and J by 5 bases, with 7 bases of the junction left unmatched. The CDR3 length is 15 residues. CDR3 residues: CSASLAGGPGETQYF. The part of the CDR3 DNA that was read is TGCAGTGCTAGTCTAGCGGGAGGGCCAGGGGAGACC.

In its sample, this clone was seen many times. Coverage ceases 3 residues before the CDR3 finishes, and the germline J gene fills in the end. V and J are TRBV20-1 and TRBJ2-1, with 9 bases fitting TRBD2. Unmatched junction bases numbered 9, after V lost 3 bases and J lost 9 bases. This CDR3 region has 14 residues. CDR1 and CDR2 (germline): DFQATT, SNEGSKA (reference sequence). The sequenced part of the CDR3 DNA is TGCAGTGCTAGTGGGGCTAGCGGGACTATTGAG. This translates into CSASGASGTIE. The CDR3 in its entirety is CSASGASGTIEQFF.

This clone was counted many times. The read terminates 3 residues ahead of where the CDR3 ends, so the germline J gene completes it. The V gene is TRBV5-4, the J gene TRBJ2-7; tentative D call: TRBD2 (6 bases). The CDR3 totals 13 residues. Deletions cut 3 bases from V and 2 bases from J, with 9 bases between. The germline gives CDR1 SGHNT, CDR2 YYREEE (reference sequence). The sequenced part of the CDR3 DNA is TGTGCCAGCAGCTCCTCTAGCGCCTACGAG. Translated: CASSSSSAYE. The whole CDR3 sequence reads CASSSSSAYEQYF.

This clone was recorded at least ten times. The CDR3 extends 3 residues past the end of the read, so its final part is completed from the germline J gene. This chain joins TRBV20-1 and TRBJ2-3, with 8 bases aligning to TRBD2. This CDR3 is 14 amino acids long. Trimming at V came to 5 bases and at J to 1 base, leaving 5 bases not matched to a gene. Germline V gene data show CDR1 as DFQATT and CDR2 as SNEGSKA (reference sequence). The CDR3 spells CSAALLAGTDTQYF. The CDR3 bases that were read are TGCAGTGCTGCCCTACTAGCGGGCACAGATACG.

At least ten counts were recorded for this clone. Read sequence stops 3 residues before the CDR3 end, and the germline J gene provides the missing end. The chain has TRBV5-6 and TRBJ1-1, with TRBD1 matching over 7 bases. The germline gives CDR1 SGHDT, CDR2 YYEEEE. The CDR3 contains 13 residues. CDR3 region: CASSFTGVLQAFF. The CDR3 DNA, read in part, is TGTGCCAGCAGCTTTACAGGGGTGTTACAA.

This clone came up many times. Read data end 3 residues before the CDR3 end; the end is taken from the germline J gene. This chain joins TRBV29-1 and TRBJ2-1; 7 bases align to TRBD1. After removal of 1 base from V and 4 bases from J, the junction contained 4 bases not matched to a gene. From germline, CDR1 is SQVTM and CDR2 ANQGSEA. The CDR3 is 14 residues long. The CDR3 bases that were read are TGCAGCGTTGAAGGGCAGGGGGTGTACAATGAG. This translates into CSVEGQGVYNE. The full CDR3 protein reads CSVEGQGVYNEQFF.

There are many counts of this clone. Read data end 3 residues before the CDR3 end; the end is taken from the germline J gene. The V call is TRBV29-1, the J call TRBJ2-1; no clear D gene. CDR1 is SQVTM and CDR2 is ANQGSEA in the germline V gene. The CDR3 is 13 amino acids. V was pared by 6 bases and J by 0 bases, with 9 bases between. CDR3 sequence: CSVSHSSYNEQFF. CDR3 DNA (partial): TGCAGCGTGTCACACAGCTCCTACAATGAG.

This clone has ten or more counts. The CDR3 end lies 3 residues beyond the end of the read and is filled in from the germline J gene. The chain links TRBV7-6 to TRBJ2-3, with TRBD1 identical over 8 bases. The CDR3 is 14 residues long. CDR1 and CDR2 from the germline V gene are SGHVS and FNYEAQ. Trimming removed 3 bases from V and 2 bases from J; junction bases left unmatched: 1. CDR3 in amino acids: CASSLDRVTDTQYF. CDR3 DNA, as far as it was read: TGTGCCAGCAGCTTGGACAGGGTCACAGATACG.